These 8 T cell receptor beta chains originate from one sample sequenced in a study of early T cells in non-severe SARS-CoV-2 infection. Using its own MiXCR run on the 5' RACE reads, TCRdb lists one record per CDR3 protein. The profile covers 99,000 or so distinct CDR3 sequences, with around 16% appearing a single time and around 1.3% taken by the ten largest. Sequenced material: whole blood. The receptors derive from an adult who was a healthcare worker with PCR-confirmed SARS-CoV-2 infection or an uninfected control (not recorded which).

This clonotype appeared a few times. The CDR3 region is CATSDQGFPGELFF. The CDR3 DNA reads TGTGCCACCAGTGATCAGGGATTCCCCGGGGAGCTGTTTTTT. The chain is built from TRBV24-1 and TRBJ2-2; a weak D match, TRBD1 (5 bases). The CDR3 is made up of 14 amino acids. The germline V gene has CDR1 KGHDR and CDR2 SFDVKD. The V and J ends lost 3 bases and 6 bases respectively, with 10 bases between them.

The table lists this clonotype with a few counts. V is TRBV10-3 and J is TRBJ1-2; no clear D gene. Looked up from germline, CDR1 is ENHRY and CDR2 is SYGVKD. This CDR3 is built from 14 residues. The V end was cut by 3 bases, the J end by 4 bases, with 12 bases between. The CDR3 protein is CAISEKDGLYGYTF. CDR3 sequence (DNA): TGTGCCATCAGTGAAAAAGACGGACTCTATGGCTACACCTTC.

This clonotype has a count of ten or more. This rearrangement joins TRBV5-6 to TRBJ2-5; maybe TRBD1 (6 bases). Trimming took off 3 bases at V and 0 bases at J, with 12 bases between the two ends. Germline V CDR1 and CDR2: SGHDT, YYEEEE. The CDR3 covers 15 residues. CDR3: CASSSGQTYQETQYF. CDR3 in DNA: TGTGCCAGCAGCTCCGGACAGACTTACCAAGAGACCCAGTACTTC.

The sample holds a few counts of this clonotype. The chain links TRBV2 to TRBJ2-3; the D call may be TRBD1 or TRBD2 (5 bases each). The CDR3 spans 14 residues. V was pared by 6 bases and J by 0 bases, with 10 bases between. Germline V gene lookup returns CDR1 SNHLY and CDR2 FYNNEI. This CDR3 is CASRNRDSTDTQYF. CDR3 nucleotides: TGTGCCAGCAGGAATCGGGACAGCACAGATACGCAGTATTTT. Based on the CDR3 plus reference TRBV2 and TRBJ2-3, the full variable domain is EPEVTQTPSHQVTQMGQEVILRCVPISNHLYFYWYRQILGQKVEFLVSFYNNEISEKSEIFDDQFSVERPDGSNFTLKIRSTKLEDSAMYFCASRNRDSTDTQYFGPGTRLTVL.

The chain carries TRBV11-2 and TRBJ2-3, with unresolved D. The CDR3 totals 14 residues. The germline V and J ends were trimmed by 0 bases and 4 bases, with 8 bases remaining between them. The V gene's germline CDR1 is SGHAT and CDR2 FQNNGV. CDR3: CASSLDQHPDTQYF. CDR3 coding DNA: TGTGCCAGCAGCTTAGATCAGCACCCAGATACGCAGTATTTT.

The chain joins TRBV9 to TRBJ2-7; D possibly corresponds to TRBD2 (6 bases). Trimming cost V 0 bases and J 2 bases, with 9 bases left between them. From germline, CDR1 is SGDLS and CDR2 YYNGEE. CDR3 size: 14 residues. The CDR3 DNA follows: TGTGCCAGCAGCGTAGCGGGGGAGCCCTACGAGCAGTACTTC. It is translated as CASSVAGEPYEQYF.

This rearrangement joins TRBV29-1 to TRBJ1-1; no definite D call. V was shortened by 3 bases and J by 5 bases, with 13 bases between the two germline ends. The CDR3 is 13 residues long. CDR1 SQVTM and CDR2 ANQGSEA come from the germline V gene. CDR3 sequence reads: CSVEGGPGTEAFF. DNA of the CDR3: TGCAGCGTTGAGGGAGGGCCGGGGACTGAAGCTTTCTTT.

This chain connects TRBV5-1 to TRBJ2-3; D unresolved. The V and J ends lost 1 base and 3 bases respectively, with 6 bases between them. Germline V gene sequence: CDR1 SGHRS, CDR2 YFSETQ. This CDR3 is built from 13 residues. CDR3 nucleotides: TGCGCCAGCAGCTTGACATGGACAGATACGCAGTATTTT. Residues: CASSLTWTDTQYF.